This entry concerns a single T cell receptor (beta chain). This clone was observed a handful of times. Its specific antigen is unknown. No base qualities exist here, and no much larger clone lies one base off it. All of the isolated RNA was reverse transcribed with the High Capacity cDNA Reverse Transcription Kit, so expressed TCRB transcripts were sequenced. Deep immunoSEQ sequencing was applied to naive, central memory and regulatory T cell samples, giving an average of around 3.8 million total reads per sample. Sorted cells were lysed in RLT buffer and RNA was extracted with DNase-treated RNeasy Micro or Mini kits, depending on cell number. Each cell subset was processed separately to prevent cross-contamination, with patient and healthy donor samples processed together. Using the immunoSEQ multiplex PCR, TCRB sequences were amplified from cDNA into 87-bp fragments spanning the CDR3 region. Sequencing of the amplicons was done on the Illumina HiSeq platform. In the paper's pipeline: PCR bias was corrected computationally using synthetic template baselines, and reads within Hamming distance 2 were collapsed, with unmergeable singletons discarded. By aligning reads against IMGT, V, D and J genes, CDR3 length, and insertions or deletions at six rearrangement sites were assigned. Within each subset, clonotype counts were normalized to sorted cell number, after which true diversity and Gini coefficients were computed with the tcR R package. The overlap coefficient, calculated on TCRB nucleotide sequences, was used to quantify repertoire sharing. What TCRdb holds here is the immuneACCESS table cut down to in-frame rearrangements. Part of the clones is not present; checked against another copy, under half of the missing clones reflect an unresolved V gene, and the others are unexplained. For V, J and clone size, that table is used; D and trimming come from the DNA. This sample has about 170,000 clones in its table, and under 9.5% of those were observed once. Under 0.55% of the sample is in the top ten clones.

CDR1 is given as LNHDA and CDR2 as SQIVND, both from the germline V gene (reference sequence). Including the terminal cysteine and phenylalanine, the CDR3 comprises 15 residues. Of all the DNA, just the CDR3 is kept, 45 bases in frame from base 1. V has 5 bases trimmed and J has 4 bases trimmed; junction bases matching no gene number 5. Each donor gave one peripheral blood draw, around 100 mL on average, collected into heparinised tubes. A BD FACSAria II and a panel including CD45RO, CCR7, CD25, CD127, CD95 and CD27 were used to sort naive, central memory, regulatory and stem cell-like memory CD4+ T cells. Every sorted population had a purity above 98%. PBMCs were isolated immediately by Lymphoprep density gradient centrifugation and stained directly without culture. So that batch effects would be minimized, each experiment stained and sorted samples in pairs, pairing one healthy donor with one patient.

This sample was taken from a study of beta chain features in type 1 diabetes (dated by TCRdb to 2016 to 2019). Broadly, across the study: Mean age, gender distribution, total cell number and subset yield were not different between patients and healthy donors. A total of about 100 million sorted cells were examined across all samples, and RNA yield correlated strongly with the number of cells per subset. The study compared TCRB repertoires of sorted circulating CD4+ T cell subsets between recently diagnosed type 1 diabetes patients and matched healthy donors. Regulatory and stem cell-like memory subsets were obtained from only 8 patients and roughly 8 healthy donors, while naive and central memory subsets were obtained from all 30 or so donors.

General findings and caveats noted by the study authors: PCR might favor shorter templates, but patient and control samples were amplified and corrected together, so any skew would affect both groups equally. Naive, central memory and regulatory TCRB repertoires appeared to be more similar among patients than among healthy donors. Fewer insertions and more nucleotide deletions at VDJ recombination sites were observed in patients with type 1 diabetes, implying thymic rearrangement abnormalities. Because small numbers of individuals were included in the HLA sub-analyses, any influence of HLA type on TCRB rearrangement was left unresolved. Sequencing cDNA rather than genomic DNA could over-represent highly expressing activated cells, although activation and CD3 levels did not differ between groups. In all four CD4+ subsets, TCRB CDR3 length was moderately but significantly shorter in type 1 diabetes patients.

The sample taken for sequencing was central memory CD4+ T cells from blood. Recombination connected TRBV19 to TRBJ1-5; TRBD1 aligns with 10 central bases. The sequence came from a man between 18 and 35 years old with type 1 diabetes. The CDR3 protein is CASSPRDRGNQPQHF. At the DNA level, the sequence is TGTGCCAGTAGTCCCCGGGACAGGGGTAATCAGCCCCAGCATTTT. The full variable domain, with segments outside the CDR3 supplied by the reference TRBV19 and TRBJ1-5 proteins, appears as DGGITQSPKYLFRKEGQNVTLSCEQNLNHDAMYWYRQDPGQGLRLIYYSQIVNDFQKGDIAEGYSVSREKKESFPLTVTSAQKNPTAFYLCASSPRDRGNQPQHFGDGTRLSIL.